Below are 14 T cell receptor beta chains sequenced from a single sample in a study of cytomegalovirus exposure and HLA in healthy donors. Researchers ran the PCR with 60 Vbeta and 13 Jbeta primers. Clones were read by immunoSEQ multiplex PCR, and TCRdb kept only the in-frame ones, dropping some. This sample has some 200,000 clones, with 60% to 80% found just once. The material sequenced was PBMCs. Receptor source: a man in his forties in good health and CMV-seronegative.

This clone was seen a handful of times. V usage is TRBV2 and J usage is TRBJ2-7; maybe TRBD1 (6 bases). This CDR3 contains 14 residues. Germline CDR1 SNHLY, CDR2 FYNNEI. V was cut by 4 bases and J by 2 bases, with 12 bases left in between. CDR3 nucleotide sequence: TGTGCCAGCAGTGTAAACAGGGCCCCCTACGAGCAGTACTTC. Protein product: CASSVNRAPYEQYF. The whole variable domain, filled in from reference TRBV2 and TRBJ2-7, reads EPEVTQTPSHQVTQMGQEVILRCVPISNHLYFYWYRQILGQKVEFLVSFYNNEISEKSEIFDDQFSVERPDGSNFTLKIRSTKLEDSAMYFCASSVNRAPYEQYFGPGTRLTVT.

The chain combines TRBV7-9 with TRBJ2-5, with 7 bases identical to TRBD1. CDR3 size: 15 residues. Germline-derived CDR1 and CDR2 are SEHNR and FQNEAQ (reference sequence). Trimming removed 3 bases from V and 7 bases from J; junction bases left unmatched: 11. The CDR3 DNA follows: TGTGCCAGCAGCTTTAGTCGACAGGGCCCAGGGACCCAGTACTTC. Its translation: CASSFSRQGPGTQYF.

V usage is TRBV4-2 and J usage is TRBJ2-7; 8 nucleotides line up with TRBD1. The germline V gene has CDR1 LGHNA and CDR2 YNFKEQ. J was trimmed by 0 bases and V by 6 bases; bases with no gene match: 10. The CDR3 spans 16 residues. The CDR3 sequence is CASSSTGTGVSYEQYF. CDR3 bases: TGTGCCAGCAGTTCTACCGGGACAGGTGTCTCCTACGAGCAGTACTTC.

This chain connects TRBV6-5 to TRBJ2-3; D not certain. The V gene lost 5 bases and the J gene lost 3 bases, with 12 bases spanning the gap. CDR1 is MNHEY, CDR2 SVGAGI, per germline. The CDR3 spans 14 residues. The CDR3 is CASSDRHRTDTQYF. The CDR3 DNA is TGTGCCAGCAGTGATCGGCACAGAACAGATACGCAGTATTTT.

The V gene is TRBV6-6, the J gene TRBJ2-3; possible D gene TRBD2, 6 bases. Germline CDR1 reads MNHNY; CDR2 reads SVGAGI (reference sequence). The germline V and J ends were trimmed by 3 bases and 5 bases, with 15 bases remaining between them. The length of the CDR3 is 15 residues. CDR3 sequence (DNA): TGTGCCAGCAGTTATGGAGGGGTTCTAAGAGATACGCAGTATTTT. Encoded protein: CASSYGGVLRDTQYF.

The chain employs TRBV12-2 and TRBJ2-5; no DNA check was done on the table's D call, TRBD1. TRBV12-2 is classified as a pseudogene. The CDR3 has 16 amino acids. The CDR3 bases are TGTGCAAGTCGCTTAGACCGGGACAGGGGATTTGAGACCCAGTACTTC. It yields the protein CASRLDRDRGFETQYF.

The chain combines TRBV10-3 with TRBJ1-2, with 10 nucleotides matching TRBD1. V gave up 6 bases and J gave up 2 bases; unmatched junction bases: 6. The germline gives CDR1 ENHRY, CDR2 SYGVKD. This CDR3 region has 15 residues. The CDR3 bases are TGTGCCATCAGGAGACAGGGGGCGCAAAACTATGGCTACACCTTC. It is translated as CAIRRQGAQNYGYTF.

The gene calls are TRBV7-9 and TRBJ1-6; 7 nucleotides align to TRBD1. Germline CDR1 SEHNR, CDR2 FQNEAQ (reference sequence). After removal of 3 bases from V and 7 bases from J, the junction contained 3 bases not matched to a gene. The CDR3 is 14 residues long. CDR3 DNA sequence: TGTGCCAGCAGCTTTGGGACAGAAAATTCACCCCTCCACTTT. Amino acid sequence: CASSFGTENSPLHF. The complete variable domain, with remaining parts taken from reference TRBV7-9 and TRBJ1-6, reads DTGVSQNPRHKITKRGQNVTFRCDPISEHNRLYWYRQTLGQGPEFLTYFQNEAQLEKSRLLSDRFSAERPKGSFSTLEIQRTEQGDSAMYLCASSFGTENSPLHFGNGTRLTVT.

J is TRBJ2-2 and V is TRBV7-9; D ambiguous. The V gene lost 5 bases and the J gene lost 3 bases, with 13 bases spanning the gap. The CDR3 extends over 15 amino acids. CDR1 SEHNR and CDR2 FQNEAQ come from the germline V gene (reference sequence). The CDR3 nucleotides are TGTGCCAGCAGCCAACGAGAGCCACACACCGGGGAGCTGTTTTTT. Residues: CASSQREPHTGELFF.

The rearrangement links TRBV7-2 to TRBJ1-2; perhaps TRBD1 as D (5 bases). The germline V and J ends were trimmed by 5 bases and 5 bases, with 12 bases remaining between them. Germline V gives CDR1 SGHTA, CDR2 FQGNSA. The CDR3 consists of 13 residues. CDR3 coding DNA: TGTGCCAGCAGCCCCCGGGGGAGTTATGGCTACACCTTC. Its protein is CASSPRGSYGYTF. The whole variable domain, remainder taken from reference TRBV7-2 and TRBJ1-2, is GAGVSQSPSNKVTEKGKDVELRCDPISGHTALYWYRQSLGQGLEFLIYFQGNSAPDKSGLPSDRFSAERTGGSVSTLTIQRTQQEDSAVYLCASSPRGSYGYTFGSGTRLTVV.

This chain connects TRBV28 to TRBJ2-2; 8 bases line up with TRBD1. Germline loops: CDR1 MDHEN, CDR2 SYDVKM. The V gene end was trimmed by 5 bases and the J gene end by 3 bases; junction bases not matched to a gene: 11. The CDR3 is 17 residues long. The CDR3 loop is CASSNPRGPGDTGELFF. The CDR3 DNA follows: TGTGCCAGCAGTAATCCCAGGGGGCCCGGGGACACCGGGGAGCTGTTTTTT.

The J gene is TRBJ1-4, the V gene TRBV30; 8 nucleotides match TRBD1. The germline V gene encodes CDR1 GTSNPN and CDR2 SVGIG (reference sequence). This CDR3 has 15 amino acids. With 3 bases clipped from V and 5 bases from J, the junction kept 8 bases outside the gene matches. This CDR3 is CAWSLTGTGNEKLFF. DNA of the CDR3: TGTGCCTGGAGCCTAACCGGGACAGGAAATGAAAAACTGTTTTTT. Full variable domain (remainder filled in from reference TRBV30 and TRBJ1-4): SQTIHQWPATLVQPVGSPLSLECTVEGTSNPNLYWYRQAAGRGLQLLFYSVGIGQISSEVPQNLSASRPQDRQFILSSKKLLLSDSGFYLCAWSLTGTGNEKLFFGSGTQLSVL.

The CDR3 sequence is CASQEGGAYSNQPQHF. In nucleotides, the CDR3 is TGTGCCAGCCAGGAGGGAGGAGCTTATAGCAATCAGCCCCAGCATTTT. The chain joins TRBV28 to TRBJ1-5; D unclear. CDR1 and CDR2 (germline): MDHEN, SYDVKM. This CDR3 is 16 amino acids long. V lost 8 bases, J lost 0 bases, and 17 bases lay in between.

The rearrangement joins TRBV28 to TRBJ2-7, with D unresolved. V lost 6 bases, J lost 2 bases, and 20 bases lay in between. Germline V gene data show CDR1 as MDHEN and CDR2 as SYDVKM. This CDR3 has 16 amino acids. The CDR3: CASSSTRGARTYEQYF. The CDR3 DNA is TGTGCCAGCAGCTCCACGCGAGGAGCACGCACCTACGAGCAGTACTTC. Full variable domain (rest looked up from reference TRBV28 and TRBJ2-7): DVKVTQSSRYLVKRTGEKVFLECVQDMDHENMFWYRQDPGLGLRLIYFSYDVKMKEKGDIPEGYSVSREKKERFSLILESASTNQTSMYLCASSSTRGARTYEQYFGPGTRLTVT.